The 18 T cell receptor beta chains presented below share a single source sample, sequenced in a study of T-cell memory formation after mild COVID-19. In TCRdb, the 5' RACE reads were re-called with MiXCR into one record per CDR3 protein. The sample holds over 45,000 distinct CDR3 sequences; 9.3% are singletons and the top ten take 12%. The sample taken for sequencing was PBMCs or a T cell subset sorted from them (not recorded which). Every receptor here comes from an adult woman who had mild COVID-19 (a few samples of this study predate the infection). Cell type and time point are not known.

The J gene is TRBJ2-5, the V gene TRBV7-6, with 10 bases identical to TRBD1. CDR3 size: 15 residues. J gave up 5 bases and V 3 bases, and 6 bases lay outside the gene matches. The germline V gene encodes CDR1 SGHVS and CDR2 FNYEAQ. The CDR3 DNA follows: TGTGCCAGCAGCTTGACAGGGGGCGCGGAGGAGACCCAGTACTTC. Amino acid sequence: CASSLTGGAEETQYF.

The chain links TRBV30 to TRBJ1-5; 10 nucleotides match TRBD1. The junction had 5 bases not matched to a gene; V was cut back by 4 bases and J by 2 bases. Germline V gene data show CDR1 as GTSNPN and CDR2 as SVGIG (reference sequence). The CDR3 has 15 amino acids. For the CDR3, the DNA is TGTGCCTGGAACCGACAGGGGGCAGGCAATCAGCCCCAGCATTTT. Translating gives CAWNRQGAGNQPQHF.

This clonotype was counted at least ten times. This sequence joins TRBV20-1 and TRBJ1-1; D remains ambiguous. Germline V gene sequence: CDR1 DFQATT, CDR2 SNEGSKA (reference sequence). CDR3 length: 12 residues. Deletions cut 0 bases from V and 6 bases from J, with 8 bases between. The CDR3 loop is CSARDLGAEAFF. The CDR3 DNA follows: TGCAGTGCTAGAGATCTGGGCGCTGAAGCTTTCTTT.

This clonotype was observed a handful of times. The genes are TRBV20-1 and TRBJ1-3, with D possibly matching TRBD1 (6 bases). Germline CDR1 DFQATT, CDR2 SNEGSKA (reference sequence). Deletions cut 5 bases from V and 2 bases from J, with 16 bases between. The CDR3 has 15 residues. This chain's CDR3 is CSAGSRGAAGNTIYF. Here the CDR3 DNA reads TGCAGTGCTGGTAGTCGGGGGGCGGCTGGAAACACCATATATTTT.

This clonotype was counted at least ten times. The chain links TRBV7-2 to TRBJ2-2, with D unresolved. Trimming pared 2 bases from V and 5 bases from J, leaving 12 bases between. From germline, CDR1 is SGHTA and CDR2 FQGNSA. The CDR3 spans 15 residues. CDR3 amino acids: CASSLSPSWTGELFF. CDR3 bases: TGTGCCAGCAGCTTAAGCCCCTCATGGACCGGGGAGCTGTTTTTT.

There are a few counts of this clonotype. V and J are TRBV9 and TRBJ2-3; D might be TRBD2 (5 bases). Per germline, CDR1 SGDLS and CDR2 YYNGEE. This CDR3 is 16 amino acids long. Trimming removed 0 bases at V and 3 bases at J, with 14 bases between. The DNA for the CDR3 is TGTGCCAGCAGCGTAGTCGTCGGACTGAGAACAGATACGCAGTATTTT. Translating it yields CASSVVVGLRTDTQYF.

J is TRBJ1-1 and V is TRBV7-9, with 9 bases fitting TRBD1. The germline gives CDR1 SEHNR, CDR2 FQNEAQ (reference sequence). V trimming: 8 bases; J trimming: 1 base; junction bases outside the gene matches: 14. The CDR3 extends over 17 amino acids. The CDR3 protein is CASLGDREYRGNTEAFF. Written as DNA, the CDR3 is TGTGCCAGCTTGGGGGACAGGGAATACAGGGGGAACACTGAAGCTTTCTTT.

The sample holds many counts of this clonotype. The rearrangement links TRBV7-6 to TRBJ2-3; D is perhaps TRBD2 (6 bases). The CDR3 spans 16 residues. With 5 bases removed from V and 0 bases from J, the gap between germline ends came to 15 bases. CDR1 and CDR2 from the germline V gene are SGHVS and FNYEAQ. CDR3 residues: CASSPFSGTSTDTQYF. Written as DNA, the CDR3 is TGTGCCAGCAGCCCCTTTAGCGGAACTAGCACAGATACGCAGTATTTT.

In this sample, this clonotype turned up many times. The CDR3 nucleotides read TGCAGTGCTAGAGTGGGCAATTCGGCCTATGGCTACACCTTC. This sequence encodes CSARVGNSAYGYTF. This chain links TRBV20-1 with TRBJ1-2; no definite D call. Trimming stripped 1 base from V and 4 bases from J, with 13 bases between. Germline CDR1 is DFQATT and CDR2 is SNEGSKA (reference sequence). The CDR3 consists of 14 residues.

This clonotype showed up just a few times. The junction shows a germline mismatch at one end, possibly a read error. V gene TRBV5-6 combines with J gene TRBJ2-3; unclear D gene. Germline V lookup: CDR1 SGHDT, CDR2 YYEEEE. The CDR3 is made up of 13 amino acids. Here the CDR3 reads CASSLDTARRDCF. The CDR3 DNA sequence: TGTGCCAGCAGCTTGGATACTGCCCGGCGTGACTGTTTT.

In this sample, this clonotype turned up a few times. V gene TRBV2 combines with J gene TRBJ2-5, with a possible D match to TRBD1 (5 bases). V was pared by 2 bases and J by 0 bases, with 10 bases between. The CDR3 covers 15 residues. Germline loops: CDR1 SNHLY, CDR2 FYNNEI. In nucleotides, the CDR3 is TGTGCCAGCAGTGAATGGCAGGGTGACCAAGAGACCCAGTACTTC. Encoded protein: CASSEWQGDQETQYF.

This clonotype was seen a few times. The chain has TRBV7-2 and TRBJ2-5; 7 bases agree with TRBD2. The germline V gene has CDR1 SGHTA and CDR2 FQGNSA. The CDR3 totals 15 residues. V dropped 0 bases and J dropped 9; count of bases not matched to a gene: 10. Written as DNA, the CDR3 is TGTGCCAGCAGCTTAGCGGCGGGGGAGGCGACCTCCCAGTACTTC. Its translation is CASSLAAGEATSQYF.

The table lists this clonotype with many counts. V is TRBV7-3 and J is TRBJ2-3; D is unresolved. Germline values: CDR1 SGHTA, CDR2 FQGTGA. CDR3 length equals 14 residues. Trimming took 5 bases from V and 2 from J, leaving 11 bases between them. As DNA, the CDR3 is TGTGCCAGCAGCACCGGTGGGAACACAGATACGCAGTATTTT. Translation gives CASSTGGNTDTQYF.

The chain recombines TRBV18 with TRBJ1-5; D unresolved. This CDR3 has 14 amino acids. Deletions cut 3 bases from V and 5 bases from J, with 11 bases between. Germline V gene lookup returns CDR1 KGHSH and CDR2 LQKENI. The CDR3 DNA reads as TGTGCCAGCTCACCCGCGCCGATGGATCAGCCCCAGCATTTT. Its protein is CASSPAPMDQPQHF. Using reference TRBV18 and TRBJ1-5 for the parts outside the CDR3, the full variable domain is NAGVMQNPRHLVRRRGQEARLRCSPMKGHSHVYWYRQLPEEGLKFMVYLQKENIIDESGMPKERFSAEFPKEGPSILRIQQVVRGDSAAYFCASSPAPMDQPQHFGDGTRLSIL.

This chain's CDR3 is CASSFQGAVNTEAFF. As DNA, the CDR3 is TGCGCCAGCAGCTTTCAGGGGGCGGTCAACACTGAAGCTTTCTTT. V and J are TRBV5-1 and TRBJ1-1; 8 bases agree with TRBD1. The CDR3 is 15 amino acids. The V and J ends lost 2 bases and 2 bases, in that order; junction bases with no gene match: 5. Germline lookup yields CDR1 SGHRS and CDR2 YFSETQ.

This clonotype was counted a few times. The genes are TRBV10-3 and TRBJ1-5; maybe TRBD1 (5 bases). This CDR3 is 15 amino acids long. Trimming stripped 4 bases from V and 2 bases from J, with 12 bases between. The germline gives CDR1 ENHRY, CDR2 SYGVKD. CDR3 in DNA: TGTGCCATCAGTGTAGGGGCAGATGGCAATCAGCCCCAGCATTTT. Its protein is CAISVGADGNQPQHF.

The chain uses TRBV11-3 and TRBJ2-5; either TRBD1 or TRBD2 may supply D (5 bases each). Germline V lookup: CDR1 SGHNT, CDR2 YENEEA. The ends were cut back, 4 bases at V and 0 bases at J, with 18 bases in the middle. This CDR3 spans 17 amino acids. The CDR3 nucleotides are TGTGCCAGCAGCTCTTATTCCGGGGACCGCAACCAAGAGACCCAGTACTTC. Encoded protein: CASSSYSGDRNQETQYF.

The chain is built from TRBV6-2 or TRBV6-3 and TRBJ1-2, with 8 positions matching TRBD1. V was clipped by 5 bases and J by 4 bases; unmatched bases: 9. CDR3 length equals 15 residues. The V gene's germline CDR1 is MNHEY and CDR2 SVGEGT. As DNA, the CDR3 is TGTGCCAGCAGTCCGCGACAGGGGTCGATCTATGGCTACACCTTC. Protein product: CASSPRQGSIYGYTF.